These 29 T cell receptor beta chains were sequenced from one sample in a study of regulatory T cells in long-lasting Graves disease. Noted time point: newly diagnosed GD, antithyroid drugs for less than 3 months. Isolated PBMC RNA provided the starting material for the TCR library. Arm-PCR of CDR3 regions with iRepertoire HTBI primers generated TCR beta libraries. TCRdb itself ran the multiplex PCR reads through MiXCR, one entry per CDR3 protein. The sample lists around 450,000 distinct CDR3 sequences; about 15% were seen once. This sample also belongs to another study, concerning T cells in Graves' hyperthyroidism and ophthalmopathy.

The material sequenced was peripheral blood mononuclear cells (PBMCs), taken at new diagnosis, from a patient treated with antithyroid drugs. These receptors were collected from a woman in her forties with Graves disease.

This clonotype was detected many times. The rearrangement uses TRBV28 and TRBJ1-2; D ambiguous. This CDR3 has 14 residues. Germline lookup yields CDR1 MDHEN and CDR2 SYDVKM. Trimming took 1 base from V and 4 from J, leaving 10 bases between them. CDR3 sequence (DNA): TGTGCCAGCAGTTTATTGGACTCTCTCTATGGCTACACCTTC. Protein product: CASSLLDSLYGYTF.

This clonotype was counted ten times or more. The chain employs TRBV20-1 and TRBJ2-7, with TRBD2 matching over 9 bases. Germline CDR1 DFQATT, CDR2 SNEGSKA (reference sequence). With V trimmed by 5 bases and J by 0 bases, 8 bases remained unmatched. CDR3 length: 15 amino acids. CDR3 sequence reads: CSAASGRTYSYEQYF. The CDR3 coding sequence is TGCAGTGCTGCGAGCGGGAGGACTTACTCCTACGAGCAGTACTTC.

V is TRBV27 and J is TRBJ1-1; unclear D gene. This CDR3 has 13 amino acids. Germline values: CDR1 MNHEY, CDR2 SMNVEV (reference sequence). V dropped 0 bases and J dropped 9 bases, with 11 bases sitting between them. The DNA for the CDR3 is TGTGCCAGCAGTTTATCATGGGGTCATCAAGCTTTCTTT. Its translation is CASSLSWGHQAFF.

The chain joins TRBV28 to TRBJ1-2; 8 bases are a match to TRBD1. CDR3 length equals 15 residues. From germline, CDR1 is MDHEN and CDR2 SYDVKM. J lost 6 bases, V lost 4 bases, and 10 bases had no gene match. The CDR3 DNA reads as TGTGCCAGCAGTTCTTACCCGGACAGGGAAGATGGCTACACCTTC. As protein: CASSSYPDREDGYTF.

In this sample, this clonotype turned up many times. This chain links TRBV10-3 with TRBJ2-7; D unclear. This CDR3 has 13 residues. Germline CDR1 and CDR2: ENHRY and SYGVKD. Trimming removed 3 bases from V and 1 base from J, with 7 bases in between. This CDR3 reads CAISDRGSYEQYF. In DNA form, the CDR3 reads TGTGCCATCAGTGATCGTGGATCCTACGAGCAGTACTTC.

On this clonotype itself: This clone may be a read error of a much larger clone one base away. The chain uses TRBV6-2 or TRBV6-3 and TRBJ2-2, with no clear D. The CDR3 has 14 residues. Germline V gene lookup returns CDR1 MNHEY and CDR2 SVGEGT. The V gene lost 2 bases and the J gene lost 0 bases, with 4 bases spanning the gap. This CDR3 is CASSYAPNTGELFF. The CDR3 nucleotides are TGTGCCAGCAGTTACGCGCCGAACACCGGGGAGCTGTTTTTT.

The CDR3 coding sequence is TGTGCCAGTAGCACCGAACAGAGTTTATATGGCTACACCTTC. Translated: CASSTEQSLYGYTF. The chain employs TRBV19 and TRBJ1-2; D is ambiguous. The V end lost 6 bases, the J end lost 5 bases, and 16 bases lay between the germline ends. The CDR3 is made up of 14 amino acids. The germline V gene encodes CDR1 LNHDA and CDR2 SQIVND (reference sequence). The complete variable domain, with remaining parts taken from reference TRBV19 and TRBJ1-2, reads DGGITQSPKYLFRKEGQNVTLSCEQNLNHDAMYWYRQDPGQGLRLIYYSQIVNDFQKGDIAEGYSVSREKKESFPLTVTSAQKNPTAFYLCASSTEQSLYGYTFGSGTRLTVV.

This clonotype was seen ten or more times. In nucleotides, the CDR3 is TGTGCCAGCAGCTCGCCGACAAATCCCACTGAAGCTTTCTTT. Protein: CASSSPTNPTEAFF. This chain connects TRBV9 to TRBJ1-1, with unresolved D. The CDR3 spans 14 residues. Trimming left V 4 bases short and J 4 bases short, with 14 bases between. CDR1 and CDR2 (germline): SGDLS, YYNGEE.

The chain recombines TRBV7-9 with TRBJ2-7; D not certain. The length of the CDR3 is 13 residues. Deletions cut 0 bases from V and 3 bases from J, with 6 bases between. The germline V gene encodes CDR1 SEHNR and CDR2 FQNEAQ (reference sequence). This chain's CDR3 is CASSLAYLYEQYF. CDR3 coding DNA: TGTGCCAGCAGCTTAGCGTACCTCTACGAGCAGTACTTC.

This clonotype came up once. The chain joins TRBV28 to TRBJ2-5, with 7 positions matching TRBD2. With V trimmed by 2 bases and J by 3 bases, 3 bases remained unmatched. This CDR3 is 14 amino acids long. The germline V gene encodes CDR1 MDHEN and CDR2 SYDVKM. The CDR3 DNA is TGTGCCAGCAGTTTAAGGGACTATAAAGAGACCCAGTACTTC. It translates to CASSLRDYKETQYF.

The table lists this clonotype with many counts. This CDR3 reads CASSLNGDQPQHF. CDR3 coding DNA: TGTGCCAGCAGTTTAAACGGGGATCAGCCCCAGCATTTT. The chain recombines TRBV12-3 or TRBV12-4 with TRBJ1-5; unclear D gene. This CDR3 contains 13 residues. V lost 2 bases and J 5 bases, leaving 7 bases between the germline ends.

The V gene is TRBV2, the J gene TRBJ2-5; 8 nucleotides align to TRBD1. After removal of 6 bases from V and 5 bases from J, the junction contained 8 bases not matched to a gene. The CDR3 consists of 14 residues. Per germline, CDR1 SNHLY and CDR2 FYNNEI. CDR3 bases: TGTGCCAGCAGGACAGGGGCGGGGATGGAGACCCAGTACTTC. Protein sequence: CASRTGAGMETQYF.

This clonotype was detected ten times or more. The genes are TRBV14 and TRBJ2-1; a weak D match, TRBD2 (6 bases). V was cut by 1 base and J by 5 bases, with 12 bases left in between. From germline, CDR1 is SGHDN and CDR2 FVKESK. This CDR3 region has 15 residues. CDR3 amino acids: CASSQVLAADNEQFF. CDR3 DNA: TGTGCCAGCAGCCAAGTATTAGCGGCAGACAATGAGCAGTTCTTC.

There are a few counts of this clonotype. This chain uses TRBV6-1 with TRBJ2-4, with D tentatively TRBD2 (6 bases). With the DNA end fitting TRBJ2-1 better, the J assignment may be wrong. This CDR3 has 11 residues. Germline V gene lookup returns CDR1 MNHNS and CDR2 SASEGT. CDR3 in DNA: TGTGCCAGCATGGCTCCGCGGGGGCAGTTCTTC. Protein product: CASMAPRGQFF.

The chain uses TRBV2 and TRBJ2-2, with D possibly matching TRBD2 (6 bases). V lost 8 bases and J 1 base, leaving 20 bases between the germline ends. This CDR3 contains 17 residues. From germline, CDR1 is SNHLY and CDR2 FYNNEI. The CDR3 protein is CASGLGLRGGNTGELFF. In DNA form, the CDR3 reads TGTGCCAGCGGGTTGGGCTTACGGGGAGGGAACACCGGGGAGCTGTTTTTT.

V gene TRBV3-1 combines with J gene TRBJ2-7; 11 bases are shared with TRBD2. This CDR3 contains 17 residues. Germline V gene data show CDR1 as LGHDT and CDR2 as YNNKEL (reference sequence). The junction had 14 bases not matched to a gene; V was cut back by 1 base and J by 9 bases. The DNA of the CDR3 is TGTGCCAGCAGCCAAGTGTTGGGGACTAGCGGCCAGGCAAGGCAGTACTTC. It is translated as CASSQVLGTSGQARQYF.

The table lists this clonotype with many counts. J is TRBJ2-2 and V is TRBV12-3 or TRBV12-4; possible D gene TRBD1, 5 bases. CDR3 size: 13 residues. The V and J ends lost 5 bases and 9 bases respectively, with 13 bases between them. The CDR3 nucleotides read TGTGCCAGCAGTCCTGGACATTTCCGGGAGCTGTTTTTT. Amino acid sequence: CASSPGHFRELFF.

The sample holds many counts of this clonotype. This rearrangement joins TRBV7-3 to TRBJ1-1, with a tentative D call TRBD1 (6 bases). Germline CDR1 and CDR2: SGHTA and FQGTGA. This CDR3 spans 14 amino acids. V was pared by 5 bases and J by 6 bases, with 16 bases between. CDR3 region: CASSPQGNSAEAFF. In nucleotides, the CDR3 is TGTGCCAGCAGCCCACAGGGTAACTCGGCTGAAGCTTTCTTT.

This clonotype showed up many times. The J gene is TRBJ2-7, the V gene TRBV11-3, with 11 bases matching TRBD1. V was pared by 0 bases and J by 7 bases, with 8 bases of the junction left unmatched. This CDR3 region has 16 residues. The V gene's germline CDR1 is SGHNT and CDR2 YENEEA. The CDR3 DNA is TGTGCCAGCAGCTTAGATCAGGACAGGGGGCTGAGGGAGCAGTACTTC. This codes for CASSLDQDRGLREQYF.

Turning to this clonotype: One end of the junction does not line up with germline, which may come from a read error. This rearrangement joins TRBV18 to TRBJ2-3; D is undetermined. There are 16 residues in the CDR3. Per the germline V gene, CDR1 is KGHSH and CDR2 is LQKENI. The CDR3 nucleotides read TGTGCCAGCTCACCACGTGCGCACATTGGCACAGATATGCAGTATTTT. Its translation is CASSPRAHIGTDMQYF.

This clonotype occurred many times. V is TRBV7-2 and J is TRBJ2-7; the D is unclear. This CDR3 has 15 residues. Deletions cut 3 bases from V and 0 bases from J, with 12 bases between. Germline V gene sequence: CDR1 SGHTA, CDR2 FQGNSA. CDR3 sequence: CASSLVASTSYEQYF. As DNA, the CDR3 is TGTGCCAGCAGCTTGGTGGCCAGTACCTCCTACGAGCAGTACTTC.

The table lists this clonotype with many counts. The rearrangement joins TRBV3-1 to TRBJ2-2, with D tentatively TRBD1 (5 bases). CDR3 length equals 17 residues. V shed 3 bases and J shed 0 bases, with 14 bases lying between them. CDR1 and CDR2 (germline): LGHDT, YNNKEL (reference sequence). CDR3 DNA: TGTGCCAGCAGCCATGCAGGGTGGATCGCGAACACCGGGGAGCTGTTTTTT. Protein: CASSHAGWIANTGELFF.

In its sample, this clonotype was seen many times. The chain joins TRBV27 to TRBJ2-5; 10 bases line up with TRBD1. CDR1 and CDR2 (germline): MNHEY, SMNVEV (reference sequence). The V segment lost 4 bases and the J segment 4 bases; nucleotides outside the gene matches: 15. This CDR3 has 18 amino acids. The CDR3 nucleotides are TGTGCCAGCAGTTATCCCCCTGACAGGGGGCCTTCCGTAGAGACCCAGTACTTC. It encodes CASSYPPDRGPSVETQYF.

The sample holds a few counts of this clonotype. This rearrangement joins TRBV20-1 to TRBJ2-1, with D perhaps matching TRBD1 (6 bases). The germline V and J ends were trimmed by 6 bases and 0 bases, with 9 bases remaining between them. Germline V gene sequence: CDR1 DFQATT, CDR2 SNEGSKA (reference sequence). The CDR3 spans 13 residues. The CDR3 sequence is CSAEQGSYNEQFF. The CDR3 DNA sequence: TGCAGTGCCGAACAGGGCTCCTACAATGAGCAGTTCTTC.

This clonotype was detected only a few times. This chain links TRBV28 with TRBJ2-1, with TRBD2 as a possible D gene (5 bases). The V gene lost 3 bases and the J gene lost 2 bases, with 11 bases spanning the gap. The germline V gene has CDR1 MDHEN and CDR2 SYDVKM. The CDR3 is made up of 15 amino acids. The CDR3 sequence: CASSFLRAPYNEQFF. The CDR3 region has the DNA TGTGCCAGCAGTTTTTTGCGGGCCCCCTACAATGAGCAGTTCTTC. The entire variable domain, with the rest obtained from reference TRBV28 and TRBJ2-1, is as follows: DVKVTQSSRYLVKRTGEKVFLECVQDMDHENMFWYRQDPGLGLRLIYFSYDVKMKEKGDIPEGYSVSREKKERFSLILESASTNQTSMYLCASSFLRAPYNEQFFGPGTRLTVL.

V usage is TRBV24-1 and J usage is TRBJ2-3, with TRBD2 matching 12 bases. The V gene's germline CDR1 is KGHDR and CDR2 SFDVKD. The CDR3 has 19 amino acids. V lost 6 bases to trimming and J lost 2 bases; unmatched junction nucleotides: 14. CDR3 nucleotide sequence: TGTGCCACCAGTTACCCTAGCGGGAGGGCCGCCCCGAACACAGATACGCAGTATTTT. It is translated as CATSYPSGRAAPNTDTQYF.

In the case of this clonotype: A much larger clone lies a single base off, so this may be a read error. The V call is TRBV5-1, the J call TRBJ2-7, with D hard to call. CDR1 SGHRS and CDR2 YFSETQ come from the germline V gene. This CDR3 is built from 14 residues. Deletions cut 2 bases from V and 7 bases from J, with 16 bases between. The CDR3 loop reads CASSFRQENNEQYF. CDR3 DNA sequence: TGCGCCAGCAGCTTTCGCCAGGAGAACAATGAGCAGTACTTC.

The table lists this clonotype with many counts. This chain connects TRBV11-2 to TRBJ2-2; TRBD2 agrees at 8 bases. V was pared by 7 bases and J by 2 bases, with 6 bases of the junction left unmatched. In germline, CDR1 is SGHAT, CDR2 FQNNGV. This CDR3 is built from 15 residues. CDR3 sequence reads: CASTRTSLNTGELFF. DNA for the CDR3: TGTGCCAGCACCCGGACTAGCTTAAACACCGGGGAGCTGTTTTTT.

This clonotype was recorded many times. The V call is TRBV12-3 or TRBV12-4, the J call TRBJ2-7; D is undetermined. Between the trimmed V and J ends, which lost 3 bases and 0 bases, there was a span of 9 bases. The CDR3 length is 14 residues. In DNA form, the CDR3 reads TGTGCCAGCAGTTTTCGGGTTAACTCCTACGAGCAGTACTTC. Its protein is CASSFRVNSYEQYF.